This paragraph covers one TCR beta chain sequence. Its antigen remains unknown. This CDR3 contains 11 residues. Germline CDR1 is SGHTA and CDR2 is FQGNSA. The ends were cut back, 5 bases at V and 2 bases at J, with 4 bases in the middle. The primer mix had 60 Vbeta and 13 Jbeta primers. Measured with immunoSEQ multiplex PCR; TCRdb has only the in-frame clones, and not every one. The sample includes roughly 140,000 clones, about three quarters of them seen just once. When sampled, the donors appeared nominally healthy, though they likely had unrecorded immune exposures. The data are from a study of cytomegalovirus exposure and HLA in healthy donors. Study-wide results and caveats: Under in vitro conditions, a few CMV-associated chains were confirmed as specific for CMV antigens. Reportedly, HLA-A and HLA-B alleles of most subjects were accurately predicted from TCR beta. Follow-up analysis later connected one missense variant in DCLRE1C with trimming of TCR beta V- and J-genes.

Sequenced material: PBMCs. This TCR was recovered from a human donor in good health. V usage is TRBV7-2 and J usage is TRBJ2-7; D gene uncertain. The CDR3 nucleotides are TGTGCCAGCAGCCCTACCTACGAGCAGTACTTC. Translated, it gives CASSPTYEQYF.